Below are 5 T cell receptor beta chains sequenced from a single sample in a study of blood T cell repertoires in COVID-19. Repertoires were generated with immunoSEQ multiplex PCR, while TCRdb's copy carries only in-frame clones and drops some. The table lists under 400,000 clones, around 87% of them singletons, with roughly 2% in the top ten. Input material: PBMCs or T cells enriched from blood (not recorded which). The receptors originated from a man aged 40-49 years in a cohort exposed to, infected with or recovered from COVID-19 (not recorded which).

This chain links TRBV28 with TRBJ1-5, with TRBD1 as a possible D gene (5 bases). The CDR3 totals 15 residues. The germline CDR1 and CDR2 sequences are MDHEN and SYDVKM. V lost 0 bases, J lost 0 bases, and 6 bases lay in between. The CDR3 region is CASSLWDNSNQPQHF. CDR3 coding DNA: TGTGCCAGCAGTTTATGGGACAATAGCAATCAGCCCCAGCATTTT.

This chain connects TRBV18 to TRBJ2-7, with TRBD1 matching 9 bases. Unmatched junction bases numbered 8, after V lost 5 bases and J lost 3 bases. Germline CDR1 is KGHSH and CDR2 is LQKENI. CDR3 size: 15 residues. DNA of the CDR3: TGTGCCAGCTCAGTCGCGACAGGGGGTAACTACGAGCAGTACTTC. This translates into CASSVATGGNYEQYF.

The chain's CDR3 is CASSYRVRGRSPLHF. CDR3 bases: TGTGCCAGCAGTTACAGGGTCAGGGGGCGTTCACCCCTCCACTTT. This chain joins TRBV6-5 and TRBJ1-6; 8 bases align to TRBD1. Losses at the gene ends were 2 bases for V and 9 bases for J; bases not matched to a gene: 6. Germline V gene data show CDR1 as MNHEY and CDR2 as SVGAGI. The CDR3 loop spans 15 amino acids.

The chain employs TRBV9 and TRBJ1-6, with 7 bases lining up with TRBD1. CDR1 is SGDLS, CDR2 YYNGEE, per germline. J was trimmed by 5 bases and V by 5 bases; bases with no gene match: 4. CDR3 length: 14 amino acids. The CDR3 reads CASSPGTDNSPLHF. CDR3 sequence (DNA): TGTGCCAGCAGTCCCGGGACAGATAATTCACCCCTCCACTTT. The whole variable domain, remainder taken from reference TRBV9 and TRBJ1-6, is DSGVTQTPKHLITATGQRVTLRCSPRSGDLSVYWYQQSLDQGLQFLIQYYNGEERAKGNILERFSAQQFPDLHSELNLSSLELGDSALYFCASSPGTDNSPLHFGNGTRLTVT.

This chain uses TRBV7-9 with TRBJ2-7, with a possible D match to TRBD1 (5 bases). Germline CDR1 reads SEHNR; CDR2 reads FQNEAQ (reference sequence). Trimming left V 1 base short and J 4 bases short, with 11 bases between. This CDR3 has 14 residues. The DNA of the CDR3 is TGTGCCAGCAGCTTAGGTGGGGCGACGTACGAGCAGTACTTC. Amino acids: CASSLGGATYEQYF.